The clone carrying this T cell receptor beta chain turned up a few times. The antigen is undetermined. Each CDR3 protein is one row after TCRdb ran MiXCR on the 5' RACE reads. The top ten hold approximately 0.98% of the sample, which has roughly 490,000 distinct CDR3 sequences, approximately 15% seen once. The CDR3 totals 11 residues. V lost 6 bases to trimming and J lost 8 bases, with 10 bases between them. Per the germline V gene, CDR1 is MRHNA and CDR2 is SNTAGT. This record comes from a study of identical twins. Study results and caveats: The study reached conclusions through statistical analysis that was cross-sectional, not following the same donors. Out-of-frame sharing of TCR alpha in monozygotic twins was underestimated by models.

The sample was also linked to a second study, of yellow fever vaccine responses in identical twins.

This TCR derives from a woman aged 18-29 years in good health. The chain combines TRBV6-4 with TRBJ1-1; D is perhaps TRBD1 (5 bases). The sample was CD4+ T cells sorted from blood. CDR3 DNA sequence: TGTGCCAGCAGGGAGGGACTAGAAGCTTTCTTT. Residues: CASREGLEAFF.